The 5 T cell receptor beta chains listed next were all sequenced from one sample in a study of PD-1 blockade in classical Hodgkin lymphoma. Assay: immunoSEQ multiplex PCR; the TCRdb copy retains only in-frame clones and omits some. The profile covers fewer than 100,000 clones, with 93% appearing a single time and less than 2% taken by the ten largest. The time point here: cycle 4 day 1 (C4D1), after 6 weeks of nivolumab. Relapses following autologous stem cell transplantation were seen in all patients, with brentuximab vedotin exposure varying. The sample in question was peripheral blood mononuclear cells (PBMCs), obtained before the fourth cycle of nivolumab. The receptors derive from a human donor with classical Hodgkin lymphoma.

CDR3 DNA sequence: TGTGCCAGCAGTGGACAGCTAAACGAGCAGTACTTC. Translated: CASSGQLNEQYF. The gene calls are TRBV27 and TRBJ2-7; TRBD1 might be the D (6 bases). The germline V gene has CDR1 MNHEY and CDR2 SMNVEV (reference sequence). The CDR3 has 12 residues. Trimming stripped 5 bases from V and 5 bases from J, with 10 bases between.

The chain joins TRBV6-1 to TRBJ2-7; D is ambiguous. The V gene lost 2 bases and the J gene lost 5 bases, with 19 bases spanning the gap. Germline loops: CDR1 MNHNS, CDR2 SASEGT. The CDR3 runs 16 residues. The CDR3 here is CASSEIIGMGSNEQYF. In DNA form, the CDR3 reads TGTGCCAGCAGTGAAATTATAGGGATGGGATCGAACGAGCAGTACTTC.

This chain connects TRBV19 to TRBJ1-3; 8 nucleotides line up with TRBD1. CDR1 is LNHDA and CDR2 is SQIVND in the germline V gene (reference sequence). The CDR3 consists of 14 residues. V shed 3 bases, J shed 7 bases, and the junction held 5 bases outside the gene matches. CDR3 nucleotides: TGTGCCAGTAGTATTGACAGGGGACGGAACACCATATATTTT. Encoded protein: CASSIDRGRNTIYF.

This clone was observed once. The CDR3 spells CASSERGLALTDEQYF. CDR3 DNA: TGTGCCAGCAGTGAACGCGGACTAGCTTTAACCGACGAGCAGTACTTC. This chain uses TRBV25-1 with TRBJ2-7, with 8 bases fitting TRBD2. This CDR3 is 16 amino acids long. Looked up from germline, CDR1 is MGHDK and CDR2 is SYGVNS. With 2 bases clipped from V and 5 bases from J, the junction kept 11 bases outside the gene matches.

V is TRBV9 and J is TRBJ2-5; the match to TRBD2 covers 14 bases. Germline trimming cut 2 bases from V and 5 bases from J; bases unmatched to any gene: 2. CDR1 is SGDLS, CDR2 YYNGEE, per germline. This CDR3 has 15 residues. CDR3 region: CASSVGLAGVETQYF. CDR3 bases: TGTGCCAGCAGCGTGGGACTAGCGGGAGTGGAGACCCAGTACTTC.